Shown below are 21 T cell receptor beta chains from a single sample sequenced in a study of human T cells and chemical hapten exposure. TCRdb itself ran the RACE reads through MiXCR, one entry per CDR3 protein. The sample consists of approximately 370,000 distinct CDR3 sequences, 5.5% of them appearing once. Time point defined: pre-sensitization, week 0. Treatment specified: therapeutic diphenylcyclopropenone sensitization with weekly scalp DPC. Source: whole blood, taken in connection with sensitization to the hapten diphenylcyclopropenone (DPC). The receptor set was obtained from a woman in her late teens or twenties with alopecia areata. Some clones in this sample may be carry-over from other donors' samples.

CDR3 loop: CASSAGQPSSGNTIYF. The CDR3 DNA is TGTGCCAGCAGCGCCGGACAGCCCTCCTCTGGAAACACCATATATTTT. The V call is TRBV5-6, the J call TRBJ1-3; tentative D call: TRBD1 (6 bases). This CDR3 has 16 residues. From germline, CDR1 is SGHDT and CDR2 YYEEEE. With 4 bases removed from V and 0 bases from J, the gap between germline ends came to 14 bases.

This clonotype has more than one count but fewer than ten. The chain links TRBV4-3 to TRBJ2-6, with D perhaps TRBD1 (7 bases). V lost 4 bases and J lost 4, with 14 bases in between. From germline, CDR1 is LGHNA and CDR2 YSLEER. The CDR3 is 16 amino acids. The CDR3, as DNA: TGCGCCAGCAGCCGAATCAGGGGGGACGGGGCCAACGTCCTGACTTTC. Translated, it gives CASSRIRGDGANVLTF.

This clonotype was detected ten times or more. The chain carries TRBV12-3 or TRBV12-4 and TRBJ1-2; D might be TRBD1 (5 bases). Trimming stripped 5 bases from V and 7 bases from J, with 11 bases between. The CDR3 runs 12 residues. CDR3 amino acids: CASSQGPSGYTF. For the CDR3, the DNA is TGTGCCAGCAGTCAGGGACCTAGTGGCTACACCTTC.

As to this clonotype: This sequence may be a read error, since a much larger clone differs from it by one base. The chain recombines TRBV27 with TRBJ2-3; no clear D gene. Germline loops: CDR1 MNHEY, CDR2 SMNVEV (reference sequence). This CDR3 spans 15 amino acids. V was clipped by 4 bases and J by 4 bases, with 15 bases between them. The CDR3 DNA sequence: TGTGCCAGCAGTTCAATCTCGTCACGCGCAGATACGCAGTATTTT. Translating it yields CASSSISSRADTQYF.

This clonotype has only a few counts. The chain combines TRBV29-1 with TRBJ2-7; 7 bases fit TRBD2. Germline assignment: CDR1 SQVTM and CDR2 ANQGSEA. The CDR3 is 11 residues long. V gave up 4 bases and J gave up 6 bases; unmatched junction bases: 3. CDR3 region: CSVVGGGEQYF. CDR3 in DNA: TGCAGCGTTGTTGGGGGGGGCGAGCAGTACTTC.

This clonotype was counted many times. The chain is built from TRBV7-9 and TRBJ1-6; weak D call: TRBD1 (6 bases). Between the trimmed V and J ends, which lost 5 bases and 14 bases, there was a span of 13 bases. In germline, CDR1 is SEHNR, CDR2 FQNEAQ (reference sequence). The length of the CDR3 is 12 residues. DNA of the CDR3: TGTGCCAGCAGCCGGGACACCGCGTCCCTCCACTTT. It yields the protein CASSRDTASLHF.

Only a few counts were recorded for this clonotype. A read error is possible here, since a much larger clone lies one base away. The chain has TRBV12-3 or TRBV12-4 and TRBJ1-6; D remains ambiguous. This CDR3 comprises 13 residues. V lost 6 bases to trimming and J lost 7 bases, with 10 bases between them. CDR3 amino acids: CASRLAGNSPLHF. The CDR3 DNA is TGTGCCAGCAGGTTGGCGGGGAATTCACCCCTCCACTTT.

This clonotype was seen only a few times. V and J are TRBV9 and TRBJ1-1; no reliable D call. V lost 0 bases and J lost 3, with 6 bases in between. Germline V lookup: CDR1 SGDLS, CDR2 YYNGEE. The CDR3 sequence is 13 residues long. The DNA for the CDR3 is TGTGCCAGCAGCGTAGGAGTGTACACTGAAGCTTTCTTT. This encodes CASSVGVYTEAFF.

This clonotype was observed at least ten times. The chain uses TRBV29-1 and TRBJ2-1; 13 bases map to TRBD2. This CDR3 is built from 20 residues. V lost 4 bases to trimming and J lost 3 bases; unmatched junction nucleotides: 18. Per germline, CDR1 SQVTM and CDR2 ANQGSEA. The CDR3 DNA is TGCAGCGTTGGGGTGACTAGCGGGGGGACCCTCACAGGGGGCTACAATGAGCAGTTCTTC. It specifies CSVGVTSGGTLTGGYNEQFF.

The chain carries TRBV3-1 and TRBJ2-1; possible D gene TRBD2, 5 bases. Trimming pared 3 bases from V and 0 bases from J, leaving 18 bases between. This CDR3 contains 18 residues. Germline V gene sequence: CDR1 LGHDT, CDR2 YNNKEL (reference sequence). CDR3 DNA: TGTGCCAGCAGCCACCGCCCCTTAGCGTTGAGCTCCTACAATGAGCAGTTCTTC. It is translated as CASSHRPLALSSYNEQFF.

In this sample, this clonotype turned up a few times. The rearrangement uses TRBV7-9 and TRBJ1-1; tentative D call: TRBD1 (5 bases). The CDR3 is 14 amino acids. The V gene lost 8 bases and the J gene lost 6 bases, with 19 bases spanning the gap. Germline lookup yields CDR1 SEHNR and CDR2 FQNEAQ (reference sequence). DNA for the CDR3: TGTGCCAGCGCGGAGGGCAGGGCGGGACCTGAAGCTTTCTTT. Residues: CASAEGRAGPEAFF.

This clonotype was recorded many times. This chain connects TRBV2 to TRBJ1-1; perhaps TRBD1 as D (6 bases). This CDR3 comprises 13 residues. The germline V gene encodes CDR1 SNHLY and CDR2 FYNNEI. Trimming took 6 bases from V and 1 from J, leaving 9 bases between them. The CDR3 loop reads CASRGRGNTEAFF. The CDR3 nucleotides are TGTGCCAGCAGAGGCAGGGGGAACACTGAAGCTTTCTTT.

This chain links TRBV6-1 with TRBJ2-3; D may be TRBD2 (5 bases). Trimming removed 6 bases from V and 3 bases from J, with 25 bases in between. Per germline, CDR1 MNHNS and CDR2 SASEGT. This CDR3 has 18 amino acids. The CDR3 reads CASSPLSLDTEGTDTQYF. In nucleotides, the CDR3 is TGTGCCAGCAGCCCTCTTTCCCTTGACACAGAGGGAACAGATACGCAGTATTTT.

In this sample, this clonotype turned up a few times. V usage is TRBV25-1 and J usage is TRBJ2-5; maybe TRBD2 (5 bases). V lost 8 bases and J lost 4, with 14 bases in between. CDR3 length equals 13 residues. Per the germline V gene, CDR1 is MGHDK and CDR2 is SYGVNS. The CDR3 loop is CASLRPEGETQYF. The CDR3 nucleotides read TGTGCCAGCTTAAGACCCGAGGGAGAGACCCAGTACTTC.

J is TRBJ2-1 and V is TRBV7-2, with 8 nucleotides matching TRBD2. Germline V gives CDR1 SGHTA, CDR2 FQGNSA. Trimming removed 7 bases from V and 9 bases from J; junction bases left unmatched: 14. The CDR3 contains 15 residues. This chain's CDR3 is CASTFEAGGRSEQFF. The CDR3 DNA is TGTGCCAGCACCTTTGAGGCGGGGGGCCGGAGTGAGCAGTTCTTC. The entire variable domain, with the rest obtained from reference TRBV7-2 and TRBJ2-1, is as follows: GAGVSQSPSNKVTEKGKDVELRCDPISGHTALYWYRQSLGQGLEFLIYFQGNSAPDKSGLPSDRFSAERTGGSVSTLTIQRTQQEDSAVYLCASTFEAGGRSEQFFGPGTRLTVL.

This rearrangement joins TRBV2 to TRBJ1-4; no firm D call. CDR3 length equals 12 residues. The germline V gene has CDR1 SNHLY and CDR2 FYNNEI. Trimming cost V 6 bases and J 8 bases, with 10 bases left between them. The CDR3 is CASRRTGEKLFF. The CDR3 nucleotides read TGTGCCAGCAGGCGGACGGGGGAAAAACTGTTTTTT.

In its sample, this clonotype was seen a few times. The rearrangement links TRBV6-6 to TRBJ1-5; a weak D match, TRBD1 (6 bases). Trimming cost V 5 bases and J 0 bases, with 17 bases left between them. The CDR3 has 17 residues. Germline CDR1 reads MNHNY; CDR2 reads SVGAGI (reference sequence). The CDR3 region has the DNA TGTGCCAGCAGTCCCAGGGCAGGGGTAGGTAGCAATCAGCCCCAGCATTTT. It encodes CASSPRAGVGSNQPQHF.

This clonotype has at least ten counts. V and J are TRBV25-1 and TRBJ1-1, with 10 bases that match TRBD1. J lost 6 bases, V lost 6 bases, and 16 bases had no gene match. The CDR3 runs to 17 residues. Germline CDR1 is MGHDK and CDR2 is SYGVNS. The chain's CDR3 is CASSPRDRGYRPPEAFF. The CDR3 DNA reads TGTGCCAGCAGCCCCCGGGACAGGGGCTATCGCCCCCCTGAAGCTTTCTTT.

In this sample, this clonotype turned up a few times. The chain couples TRBV7-2 to TRBJ1-2, with 9 bases identical to TRBD1. The V gene end was trimmed by 2 bases and the J gene end by 3 bases; junction bases not matched to a gene: 7. CDR3 length: 16 amino acids. From germline, CDR1 is SGHTA and CDR2 FQGNSA. The CDR3 nucleotides are TGTGCCAGCAGCTTAACCCAGAGACAGGGGGACTATGGCTACACCTTC. This translates into CASSLTQRQGDYGYTF. Using reference TRBV7-2 and TRBJ1-2 for the parts outside the CDR3, the full variable domain is GAGVSQSPSNKVTEKGKDVELRCDPISGHTALYWYRQSLGQGLEFLIYFQGNSAPDKSGLPSDRFSAERTGGSVSTLTIQRTQQEDSAVYLCASSLTQRQGDYGYTFGSGTRLTVV.

This clonotype was recorded at least ten times. The chain combines TRBV12-3 or TRBV12-4 with TRBJ1-2, with D maybe TRBD1 (6 bases). The CDR3 contains 13 residues. Trimming shortened V by 6 bases and J by 6 bases, and 14 bases separated the two germline ends. CDR3 in amino acids: CASSAIRGHGYTF. CDR3 in DNA: TGTGCCAGCAGCGCCATCAGGGGCCATGGCTACACCTTC.

The gene calls are TRBV28 and TRBJ1-1; TRBD1 aligns across 8 bases. Trimming at V came to 4 bases and at J to 5 bases, leaving 12 bases not matched to a gene. Germline V lookup: CDR1 MDHEN, CDR2 SYDVKM. The CDR3 contains 16 residues. CDR3 loop: CASSYRAGTGRTEAFF. In DNA, the CDR3 is TGTGCCAGCAGTTACCGCGCCGGGACAGGAAGAACTGAAGCTTTCTTT.